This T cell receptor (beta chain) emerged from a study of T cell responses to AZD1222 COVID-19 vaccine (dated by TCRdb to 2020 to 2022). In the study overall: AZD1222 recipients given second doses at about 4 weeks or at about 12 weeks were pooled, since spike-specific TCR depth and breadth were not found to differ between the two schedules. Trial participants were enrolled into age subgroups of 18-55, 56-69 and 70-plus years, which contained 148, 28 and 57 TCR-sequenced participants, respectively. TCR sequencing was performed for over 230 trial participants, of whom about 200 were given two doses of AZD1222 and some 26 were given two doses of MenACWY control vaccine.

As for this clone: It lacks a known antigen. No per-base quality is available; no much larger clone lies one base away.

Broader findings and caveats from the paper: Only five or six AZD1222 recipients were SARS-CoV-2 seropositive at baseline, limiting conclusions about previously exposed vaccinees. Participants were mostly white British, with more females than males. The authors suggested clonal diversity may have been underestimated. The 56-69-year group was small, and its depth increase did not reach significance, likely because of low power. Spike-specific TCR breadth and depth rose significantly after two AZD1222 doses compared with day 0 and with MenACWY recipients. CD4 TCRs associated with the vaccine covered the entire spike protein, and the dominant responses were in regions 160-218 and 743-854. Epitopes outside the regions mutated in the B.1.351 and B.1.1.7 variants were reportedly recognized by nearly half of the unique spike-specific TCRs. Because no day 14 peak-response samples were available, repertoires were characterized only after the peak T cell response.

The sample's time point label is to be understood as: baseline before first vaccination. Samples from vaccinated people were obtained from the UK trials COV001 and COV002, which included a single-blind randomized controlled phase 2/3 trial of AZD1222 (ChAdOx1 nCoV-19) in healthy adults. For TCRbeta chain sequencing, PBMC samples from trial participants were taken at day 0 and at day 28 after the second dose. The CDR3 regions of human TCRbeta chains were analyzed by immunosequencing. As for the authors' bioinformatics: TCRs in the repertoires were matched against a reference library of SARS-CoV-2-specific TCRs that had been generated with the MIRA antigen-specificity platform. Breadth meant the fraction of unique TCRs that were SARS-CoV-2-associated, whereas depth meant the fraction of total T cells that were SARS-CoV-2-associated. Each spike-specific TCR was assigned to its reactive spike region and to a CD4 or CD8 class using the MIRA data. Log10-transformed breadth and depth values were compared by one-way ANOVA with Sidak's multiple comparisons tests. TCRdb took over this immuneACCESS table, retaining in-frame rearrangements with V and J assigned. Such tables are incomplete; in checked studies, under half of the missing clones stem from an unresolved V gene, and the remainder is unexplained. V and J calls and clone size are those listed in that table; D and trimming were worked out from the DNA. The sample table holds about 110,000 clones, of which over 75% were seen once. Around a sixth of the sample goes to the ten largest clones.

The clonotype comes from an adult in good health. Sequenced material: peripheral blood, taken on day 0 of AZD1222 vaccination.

DNA sequence: TGTGCCAGTAGTACTGCTGGGGCTAATGAAAAACTGTTTTTT. Protein translation: CASSTAGANEKLFF. The chain employs TRBV19 and TRBJ1-4; no D gene is confidently identified. For CDR1 and CDR2, the germline V gene (reference sequence) lists LNHDA and SQIVND. Measured from the cysteine to the phenylalanine, the CDR3 is 14 residues long. Solely the CDR3 DNA is kept, with 42 bases framed from the first base. V loses 4 bases of germline sequence and J loses 3 bases, and the interval between the two ends is 9 bases.